Listed below are T cell receptor beta chains from one sample, sequenced in a study of blood T cell repertoires in COVID-19. Generated by immunoSEQ multiplex PCR, the TCRdb table keeps only in-frame clones and is missing some. The sample holds around 100,000 clones, less than 80% seen once. Specimen: peripheral blood. These receptors originate from a man between 70 and 80 years old with active or convalescent COVID-19. Both conserved end residues are part of each CDR3. Fields, in order: J gene, D gene, V gene, clone size, CDR3 DNA, CDR3 protein. D genes are given only for firm matches. Some rows have no size entry. The others give once, few or many, or a class for an expanded clone.

TRBJ1-5	.	TRBV2	.	TGTGCCAGCAGTGTTCAGGGTAATCAGCCCCAGCATTTT	CASSVQGNQPQHF
TRBJ1-2	.	TRBV10-3	.	TGTGCCATCAGTGAGGGTAAGGGGCTTGGCTACACCTTC	CAISEGKGLGYTF
TRBJ2-2	TRBD2	TRBV15	.	TGTGCCACCAGCAGAGCGGGGAGGGGCACCGGGGAGCTGTTTTTT	CATSRAGRGTGELFF
TRBJ1-2	TRBD1	TRBV15	many	TGTGCCACCAGCAGGGGACAGGGGCATGGCTACACCTTC	CATSRGQGHGYTF
TRBJ2-1	TRBD1	TRBV5-6	once	TGTGCCAGCAGCTTGGACAGGGGTGATGAGCAGTTCTTC	CASSLDRGDEQFF
TRBJ1-2	.	TRBV9	.	TGTGCCAGCAGCGTAGGACAGATCAACTATGGCTACACCTTC	CASSVGQINYGYTF
TRBJ2-7	TRBD1	TRBV11-2	.	TGTGCCAGCAGCTCAACCCCACAGGGGTACGAGCAGTACTTC	CASSSTPQGYEQYF
TRBJ1-1	.	TRBV19	.	TGTGCCACCAGAGTCAGGGGGAACACTGAAGCTTTCTTT	CATRVRGNTEAFF
TRBJ1-2	TRBD1	TRBV19	.	TGTGCCAGCAGTTATAGTGTCGGGACAGCCGATAGCTATGGCTACACCTTC	CASSYSVGTADSYGYTF
TRBJ2-7	TRBD1	TRBV6-5	.	TGTGCCAGCAAGGACAGGGGTTACGAGCAGTACTTC	CASKDRGYEQYF
TRBJ2-3	.	TRBV2	.	TGTGCCAGCAGGCGAGAGACAGATACGCAGTATTTT	CASRRETDTQYF
TRBJ2-7	.	TRBV28	.	TGTGCCAGCGGGAGCTCCTACGAGCAGTACTTC	CASGSSYEQYF
TRBJ1-6	.	TRBV3-1/TRBV3-2	.	TGTGCCAGCAGCCAACAGGTTCAATATTCACCCCTCCACTTT	CASSQQVQYSPLHF
TRBJ2-5	TRBD2	TRBV25-1	.	TGTGCCAGCAGTGAATATAGGGGACTAGCGGGGGGTCAAGAGACCCAGTACTTC	CASSEYRGLAGGQETQYF
TRBJ1-2	TRBD1	TRBV19	.	TGTGCCAGTAGTACCCCGGGACAGGGGTCGTATGGCTACACCTTC	CASSTPGQGSYGYTF
TRBJ1-2	TRBD1	TRBV5-5	.	TGTGCCAGCACCTCCACACAGGACAGGGGAAGCTACACCTTC	CASTSTQDRGSYTF
TRBJ1-5	.	TRBV2	.	TGTGCCAGCAGTGATATGGGGGGGGGCAATCAGCCCCAGCATTTT	CASSDMGGGNQPQHF
TRBJ2-7	TRBD1	TRBV6-1	.	TGTGCCAGCAGTGATCCCGGGACAGGGTTCTACGAGCAGTACTTC	CASSDPGTGFYEQYF
TRBJ1-4	.	TRBV18	few	TGTGCCAGCTCACCACCAAGCAGGGTTGACGAAAAACTGTTTTTT	CASSPPSRVDEKLFF
TRBJ2-1	TRBD2	TRBV9	.	TGTGCCAGCAGCGTAGAGCGGGGGGCGGGATACAATGAGCAGTTCTTC	CASSVERGAGYNEQFF
TRBJ1-2	TRBD1	TRBV7-9	few	TGTGCCAGCAGCTTAGTGACAGGGGGCCATGGCTACACCTTC	CASSLVTGGHGYTF
TRBJ1-6	.	TRBV27	.	TGTGCCAGCAGGCCCGACACGGGGAGGAATTCACCCCTCCACTTT	CASRPDTGRNSPLHF
TRBJ2-7	.	TRBV11-2	.	TGTGCCAGCAGCTTAGAGGTCAGGGAGGACGAGCAGTACTTC	CASSLEVREDEQYF
TRBJ1-1	.	TRBV6-4	.	TGTGCCAGCAGTGACCAACAGGGTTTGGCTTTCTTT	CASSDQQGLAFF
TRBJ1-1	.	TRBV19	once	TGTGCCAGTAGTGGGGGCCTTCCCACTGAAGCTTTCTTT	CASSGGLPTEAFF
TRBJ1-3	.	TRBV4-1	.	TGCGCCAGCAGCCAAGATCCATGGCAGGGGAAGGCTGGAAACACCATATATTTT	CASSQDPWQGKAGNTIYF
TRBJ2-2	.	TRBV5-1	.	TGCGCCAGCAGCTCGGGACAGAACACCGGGGAGCTGTTTTTT	CASSSGQNTGELFF